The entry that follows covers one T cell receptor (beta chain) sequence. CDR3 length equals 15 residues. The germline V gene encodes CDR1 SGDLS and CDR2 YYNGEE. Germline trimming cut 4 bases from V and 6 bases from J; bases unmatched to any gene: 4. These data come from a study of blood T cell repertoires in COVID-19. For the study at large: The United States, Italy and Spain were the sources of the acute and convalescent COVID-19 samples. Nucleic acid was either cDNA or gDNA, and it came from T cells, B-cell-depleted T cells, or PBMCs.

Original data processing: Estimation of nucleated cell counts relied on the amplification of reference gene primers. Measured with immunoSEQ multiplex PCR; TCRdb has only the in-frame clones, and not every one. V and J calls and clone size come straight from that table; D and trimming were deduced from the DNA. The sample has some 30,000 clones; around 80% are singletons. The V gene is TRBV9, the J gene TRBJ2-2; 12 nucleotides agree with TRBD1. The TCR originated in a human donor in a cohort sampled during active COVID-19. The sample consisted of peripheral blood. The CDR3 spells CASSLGQGASGELFF. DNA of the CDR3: TGTGCCAGCAGCCTGGGACAGGGGGCCTCCGGGGAGCTGTTTTTT.